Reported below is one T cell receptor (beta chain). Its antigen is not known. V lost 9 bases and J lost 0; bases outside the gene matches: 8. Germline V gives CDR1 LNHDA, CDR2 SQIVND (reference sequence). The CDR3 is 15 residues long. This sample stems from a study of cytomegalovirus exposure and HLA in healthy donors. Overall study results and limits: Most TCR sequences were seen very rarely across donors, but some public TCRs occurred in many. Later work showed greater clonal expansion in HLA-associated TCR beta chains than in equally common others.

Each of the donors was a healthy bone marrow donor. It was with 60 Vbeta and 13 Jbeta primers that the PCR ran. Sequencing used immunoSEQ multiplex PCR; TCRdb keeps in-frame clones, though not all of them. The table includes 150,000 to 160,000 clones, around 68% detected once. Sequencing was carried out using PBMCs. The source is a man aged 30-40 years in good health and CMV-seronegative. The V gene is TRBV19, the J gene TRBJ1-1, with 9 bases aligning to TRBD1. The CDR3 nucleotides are TGTGCCAGCACCTCTGGGACAGGGATGAACACTGAAGCTTTCTTT. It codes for CASTSGTGMNTEAFF. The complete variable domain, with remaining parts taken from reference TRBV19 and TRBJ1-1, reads DGGITQSPKYLFRKEGQNVTLSCEQNLNHDAMYWYRQDPGQGLRLIYYSQIVNDFQKGDIAEGYSVSREKKESFPLTVTSAQKNPTAFYLCASTSGTGMNTEAFFGQGTRLTVV.